A selection of T cell receptor beta chains follows, all from one sample in a study of T cell responses to AZD1222 COVID-19 vaccine. Produced via immunoSEQ multiplex PCR; TCRdb's table is partial and in-frame only. Of 200,000 to 300,000 clones in the sample, over 90% were seen once. Sequencing was performed on peripheral blood, taken on day 0 of AZD1222 vaccination. The receptors come from an adult in good health. Each CDR3 is given with its conserved first and last residue. D genes are given only for firm matches. Part of the rows lack a size; the others show once, few, many or a class for expanded clones.

-	TRBJ2-7	-	TRBV12-3/TRBV12-4	TGTGCCACAAGGAGGGGGTCCTACGAGCAGTACTTC	CATRRGSYEQYF
-	TRBJ1-5	-	TRBV5-6	TGTGCCAGCAGCTGGTGGGCCACAGGCAGGGAGCAGCCCCAGCATTTT	CASSWWATGREQPQHF
TRBD1	TRBJ2-1	-	TRBV27	TGTGCCAGCAGGACAGGGCTAGACAATGAGCAGTTCTTC	CASRTGLDNEQFF
-	TRBJ1-6	-	TRBV4-3	TGCGCCAGCAGCCAAGAAGTCGGCTCCTATAATTCACCCCTCCACTTT	CASSQEVGSYNSPLHF
-	TRBJ1-5	-	TRBV6-5	TGTGCCAGCAGCGCAGGGTTTAGCAATCAGCCCCAGCATTTT	CASSAGFSNQPQHF
-	TRBJ2-7	-	TRBV6-2/TRBV6-3	TGTGCCAGCAGTTACGGCGGGACGCTCTACGAGCAGTACTTC	CASSYGGTLYEQYF
-	TRBJ1-6	-	TRBV18	TGTGCCAGCTCACCCGCCGGGGTAGGGAATAATTCACCCCTCCACTTT	CASSPAGVGNNSPLHF
-	TRBJ2-1	few	TRBV6-4	TGTGCCAGCAGTGAAAGGGACAACAATGAGCAGTTCTTC	CASSERDNNEQFF
TRBD2	TRBJ2-1	-	TRBV27	TGTGCCAGCAGTTTATTTCAAACTAGCGGGAGGGCCCTCGGAAGCAATGAGCAGTTCTTC	CASSLFQTSGRALGSNEQFF
-	TRBJ1-4	-	TRBV7-9	TGTGCCAGCAGGGCCAGACAGGATACTAATGAAAAACTGTTTTTT	CASRARQDTNEKLFF
-	TRBJ2-2	-	TRBV7-9	TGTGCCAGCAGCTTAGTGGAATCCGGGGAGCTGTTTTTT	CASSLVESGELFF
-	TRBJ2-7	-	TRBV14	TGTGCCAGCAGCCACCCGGACAGCTACGAGCAGTACTTC	CASSHPDSYEQYF
-	TRBJ2-1	-	TRBV19	TGTGCCAGTAGTATCCTCATGGGGCAGCAGTTCTTC	CASSILMGQQFF
-	TRBJ2-3	-	TRBV9	TGTGCCAGCAGCGTAAGGGGGGTCACAGATACGCAGTATTTT	CASSVRGVTDTQYF
-	TRBJ1-6	once	TRBV28	TGTGCCAGCAGTTTATTGGTAGTCGGCAGTTCACCCCTCCACTTT	CASSLLVVGSSPLHF
-	TRBJ2-7	-	TRBV6-5	TGTGCCAGCAGGCAGGGCTACGAGCAGTACTTC	CASRQGYEQYF
-	TRBJ1-2	-	TRBV28	TGTGCCAGCAGTTTAGGTCCAACTGGGAACTATGGCTACACCTTC	CASSLGPTGNYGYTF
-	TRBJ2-3	-	TRBV28	TGTGCCAGCACCAAAATAGGGACCACTTATACAGATACGCAGTATTTT	CASTKIGTTYTDTQYF
-	TRBJ1-1	-	TRBV2	TGTGCCAAAGAGGGGGGCACTGAAGCTTTCTTT	CAKEGGTEAFF
TRBD2	TRBJ2-1	-	TRBV7-8	TGTGCCAGCAGCTCCATGGGGTATCTGTGGCGGGGGTACAATGAGCAGTTCTTC	CASSSMGYLWRGYNEQFF
TRBD2	TRBJ2-7	-	TRBV27	TGTGCCAGCGGCGTCGGGGGGTCCCCCTACGAGCAGTACTTC	CASGVGGSPYEQYF
TRBD2	TRBJ2-1	-	TRBV24-1	TGTGCCACCAGTGATTTAGGAGCGGGGGGGGTCGAGCAGTTCTTC	CATSDLGAGGVEQFF
-	TRBJ1-5	-	TRBV11-2	TGTGCCAGCAGCTTAGTCGGAAATAGCAATCAGCCCCAGCATTTT	CASSLVGNSNQPQHF
-	TRBJ1-5	once	TRBV6-1	TGTGCCAGCAGTGACAGGGGCCTTACTCAGCCCCAGCATTTT	CASSDRGLTQPQHF
-	TRBJ1-2	-	TRBV29-1	TGCAGCGGTGGAGATGACTATGGCTACACCTTC	CSGGDDYGYTF
-	TRBJ2-7	-	TRBV15	TGTGCCACCAGCAGAGACCCAGGTAGCTCCTACGAGCAGTACTTC	CATSRDPGSSYEQYF
-	TRBJ2-3	-	TRBV6-5	TGTGCCAGCAGTTACTCTCAGGGGAAAGCAACAGATACGCAGTATTTT	CASSYSQGKATDTQYF
-	TRBJ2-7	-	TRBV18	TGTGCCAGCTCACCGGGCGCAGGAAGCTACGAGCAGTACTTC	CASSPGAGSYEQYF
-	TRBJ2-2	-	TRBV19	TGTGCCAGTAGTCAGGGTGGCGGGGAGCTGTTTTTT	CASSQGGGELFF
-	TRBJ2-1	-	TRBV4-1	TGCGCCAGCAGCCCTCGGATTGCCTACAATGAGCAGTTCTTC	CASSPRIAYNEQFF
TRBD2	TRBJ2-2	once	TRBV28	TGTGCCAGCCAAGGACTAGCGGGGGGGAACACCGGGGAGCTGTTTTTT	CASQGLAGGNTGELFF
TRBD1	TRBJ2-1	-	TRBV27	TGTGCCAGCAGGTCACCGGGACAGGGGACGAATGAGCAGTTCTTC	CASRSPGQGTNEQFF
-	TRBJ2-7	-	TRBV19	TGTGCCAGTAGTTCAGGGTTCTACGAGCAGTACTTC	CASSSGFYEQYF
TRBD2	TRBJ2-3	-	TRBV7-9	TGTGCCAGCAGCCCAAGCGGGAGAGGGGACACAGATACGCAGTATTTT	CASSPSGRGDTDTQYF
-	TRBJ2-1	-	TRBV5-1	TGCGCCAGCAGCTTGGCAGTCGATGAGCAGTTCTTC	CASSLAVDEQFF
-	TRBJ2-1	-	TRBV5-4	TGTGCCAGCAGGCCGGGACTTTCCTATCTTTCCTACAATGAGCAGTTCTTC	CASRPGLSYLSYNEQFF
-	TRBJ2-3	-	TRBV7-2	TGTGCCAGCAGCTTAGACGGGGAAGATACGCAGTATTTT	CASSLDGEDTQYF
-	TRBJ1-2	once	TRBV15	TGTGCCACCAGCAGAGGGCCATCTGAAGGCTACACCTTC	CATSRGPSEGYTF
TRBD2	TRBJ2-1	-	TRBV10-3	TGTGCCGCCAGCGGGAGGACCTCCGGGGATGAGCAGTTCTTC	CAASGRTSGDEQFF
-	TRBJ1-4	-	TRBV18	TGTGCCAGCTCACCTATGGGGGTTCCAACTAATGAAAAACTGTTTTTT	CASSPMGVPTNEKLFF
TRBD2	TRBJ2-5	-	TRBV10-3	TGTGCCATCAGTGCGGAATTTCTAGCGGGAGGGGAAGAGACCCAGTACTTC	CAISAEFLAGGEETQYF
-	TRBJ1-6	-	TRBV7-2	TGTGCCAGCAGCTTAGTCCCAAATTCACCCCTCCACTTT	CASSLVPNSPLHF
TRBD2	TRBJ2-5	-	TRBV2	TGTGCCAGCGTGGGACTAGCGGGGGGCGGGGAGACCCAGTACTTC	CASVGLAGGGETQYF
-	TRBJ2-3	-	TRBV7-9	TGTGCCAGCGGGGTATCCTTAAGCACAGATACGCAGTATTTT	CASGVSLSTDTQYF
TRBD2	TRBJ2-5	-	TRBV18	TGTGCCAGCTCACCCCGGGCGGGAGTAGAGACCCAGTACTTC	CASSPRAGVETQYF
TRBD2	TRBJ2-1	-	TRBV5-4	TGTGCCAGCACCCCCGGCGGGAGAGGGAATGAGCAGTTCTTC	CASTPGGRGNEQFF
TRBD1	TRBJ2-7	-	TRBV5-5	TGTGCCAGCAGCTTGCTGGGGACAGGGGCCTACGAGCAGTACTTC	CASSLLGTGAYEQYF
TRBD2	TRBJ2-1	-	TRBV2	TGTGCCAGCAGTAAGGAGCGGGGTTCCTACAATGAGCAGTTCTTC	CASSKERGSYNEQFF
-	TRBJ1-3	-	TRBV2	TGTGCCAGCAGTGAAGGTCGGCGCTCTGGAAACACCATATATTTT	CASSEGRRSGNTIYF
TRBD2	TRBJ2-7	once	TRBV28	TGTGCCAGCAGTACCCCCCTTGGGACTATATACTACGAGCAGTACTTC	CASSTPLGTIYYEQYF
-	TRBJ2-3	-	TRBV5-1	TGCGCCAGCAGCTCCAGGGGTAGCACAGATACGCAGTATTTT	CASSSRGSTDTQYF
-	TRBJ2-1	-	TRBV19	TGTGCCAGTAGTATCGGGGGGCAAAATGAGCAGTTCTTC	CASSIGGQNEQFF
-	TRBJ1-6	-	TRBV7-3	TGTGCCAGCAGGGACTCCTATAATTCACCCCTCCACTTT	CASRDSYNSPLHF
-	TRBJ2-7	-	TRBV6-6	TGTGCCAGCAGTTACTCAACTTCCGAGCAGTACTTC	CASSYSTSEQYF
TRBD1	TRBJ2-2	-	TRBV9	TGTGCCAGCAGCGTCCTTCCCGGACAGGGAGTAAGGGTAGGCACCGGGGAGCTGTTTTTT	CASSVLPGQGVRVGTGELFF
TRBD2	TRBJ2-1	-	TRBV7-9	TGTGCCAGCACCCCCCGGTCCAGCGGGAGCTCCTACAATGAGCAGTTCTTC	CASTPRSSGSSYNEQFF
-	TRBJ2-1	-	TRBV2	TGTGCCAGCAGTGTATCAGCGGACAATGAGCAGTTCTTC	CASSVSADNEQFF
TRBD1	TRBJ1-4	-	TRBV29-1	TGCAGCGTTGAAGGGGACAGGGACGGAAAACTGTTTTTT	CSVEGDRDGKLFF
TRBD2	TRBJ2-2	-	TRBV7-7	TGTGCCAGCAGCCCGGGACTAGTAGGTACCGGGGAGCTGTTTTTT	CASSPGLVGTGELFF